One sample yielded the 29 T cell receptor beta chains listed below, sequenced in a study of shared clonotypes between healthy human individuals. TCRdb keeps only in-frame clones here, not all; method: immunoSEQ multiplex PCR. The table has around 1 million clones, over 60% seen once. Sequenced: memory CD4+ T cells sorted from blood. Subset indicated: CD45RA-negative fraction. The receptors were gathered from a young man in good health.

J is TRBJ1-4 and V is TRBV27; D gene ambiguous. Looked up from germline, CDR1 is MNHEY and CDR2 is SMNVEV (reference sequence). There are 14 residues in the CDR3. V lost 0 bases, J lost 8 bases, and 10 bases lay in between. The CDR3 coding sequence is TGTGCCAGCAGTTTATCAGGGCTCAGGGAAAAACTGTTTTTT. Translated: CASSLSGLREKLFF.

The genes are TRBV7-2 and TRBJ2-7, with TRBD2 identical over 11 bases. The CDR3 runs to 15 residues. Germline-derived CDR1 and CDR2 are SGHTA and FQGNSA. V gave up 4 bases and J gave up 7 bases; unmatched junction bases: 9. In nucleotides, the CDR3 is TGTGCCAGCAGCTATTTAGCGGGAGGGCCCATGGAGCAGTACTTC. It specifies CASSYLAGGPMEQYF.

The chain combines TRBV27 with TRBJ1-6; D unresolved. Germline-derived CDR1 and CDR2 are MNHEY and SMNVEV (reference sequence). This CDR3 region has 13 residues. Trimming cost V 5 bases and J 2 bases, with 4 bases left between them. The CDR3 is CASSRTYNSPLHF. Written as DNA, the CDR3 is TGTGCCAGCAGTCGAACCTATAATTCACCCCTCCACTTT.

This clone occurred a few times. This sequence joins TRBV14 and TRBJ2-2, with D perhaps assigned TRBD1 or TRBD2 (5 bases each). The CDR3 length is 14 residues. Germline V gives CDR1 SGHDN, CDR2 FVKESK. Trimming removed 6 bases from V and 4 bases from J, with 12 bases in between. The chain's CDR3 is CASRRDGVTGELFF. DNA of the CDR3: TGTGCCAGCAGACGGGACGGAGTCACCGGGGAGCTGTTTTTT.

The chain joins TRBV7-2 to TRBJ2-3; D gene unclear. This CDR3 is built from 13 residues. V shed 1 base and J shed 8 bases, with 10 bases lying between them. The germline CDR1 and CDR2 sequences are SGHTA and FQGNSA. CDR3 loop: CASSLEDRATQYF. CDR3 nucleotides: TGTGCCAGCAGCTTAGAAGATAGGGCTACGCAGTATTTT.

The J gene is TRBJ2-3, the V gene TRBV11-3, with 7 bases aligning to TRBD2. Trimming removed 5 bases from V and 1 base from J; junction bases left unmatched: 9. Germline V gene lookup returns CDR1 SGHNT and CDR2 YENEEA. The CDR3 loop spans 16 amino acids. The CDR3 loop is CASSPFAGEGTDTQYF. In nucleotides, the CDR3 is TGTGCCAGCAGCCCGTTTGCGGGGGAGGGCACAGATACGCAGTATTTT.

CDR3 in amino acids: CASSLGEGSSYEQYF. CDR3 DNA: TGTGCCAGCTCTCTAGGGGAGGGGAGCTCCTACGAGCAGTACTTC. The chain links TRBV7-8 to TRBJ2-7; TRBD2 matches at 7 bases. Trimming removed 8 bases from V and 0 bases from J; junction bases left unmatched: 10. Germline-derived CDR1 and CDR2 are SGHVS and FQNEAQ. This CDR3 has 15 amino acids.

The J gene is TRBJ2-3, the V gene TRBV2, with 9 bases matching TRBD2. CDR3 size: 15 residues. With 8 bases clipped from V and 4 bases from J, the junction kept 10 bases outside the gene matches. In germline, CDR1 is SNHLY, CDR2 FYNNEI. Here the CDR3 reads CASAAAGGRSDTQYF. The CDR3 DNA reads as TGTGCCAGCGCCGCGGCGGGGGGGCGCTCAGATACGCAGTATTTT.

V is TRBV18 and J is TRBJ2-2; TRBD1 aligns across 10 bases. The V segment lost 5 bases and the J segment 15 bases; nucleotides outside the gene matches: 9. CDR1 KGHSH and CDR2 LQKENI come from the germline V gene. The CDR3 covers 13 residues. CDR3 residues: CASSADRGLQMFF. The CDR3 DNA reads as TGTGCCAGCTCAGCCGACAGGGGGCTACAGATGTTTTTT.

J is TRBJ2-2 and V is TRBV6-6; a possible D gene is TRBD1 (6 bases). The CDR3 spans 15 residues. V was pared by 6 bases and J by 6 bases, with 17 bases between. Germline lookup yields CDR1 MNHNY and CDR2 SVGAGI (reference sequence). CDR3 amino acids: CASRQLGGMSGELFF. The CDR3 nucleotides read TGTGCCAGCAGACAGTTAGGGGGTATGTCCGGGGAGCTGTTTTTT.

This chain joins TRBV11-2 and TRBJ2-1, with D uncertain. Germline V gene lookup returns CDR1 SGHAT and CDR2 FQNNGV. Trimming removed 5 bases at V and 3 bases at J, with 23 bases between. The CDR3 covers 18 residues. The CDR3 region has the DNA TGTGCCAGCAGCCCACAAGAGGCCTACAGTTCCCTCTACAATGAGCAGTTCTTC. This encodes CASSPQEAYSSLYNEQFF.

The chain combines TRBV7-2 with TRBJ2-1, with TRBD2 identical over 13 bases. The V gene's germline CDR1 is SGHTA and CDR2 FQGNSA. J lost 4 bases, V lost 5 bases, and 8 bases had no gene match. The CDR3 extends over 17 amino acids. The CDR3 sequence: CASSPRTSGGPYNEQFF. In DNA, the CDR3 is TGTGCCAGCAGCCCCCGGACTAGCGGGGGACCATACAATGAGCAGTTCTTC.

A remark on this clone: Other DNA sequences in this sample translate to the same CDR3. The genes are TRBV5-4 and TRBJ2-3; D perhaps matches TRBD2 (5 bases). The germline gives CDR1 SGHNT, CDR2 YYREEE (reference sequence). This CDR3 contains 14 residues. V lost 2 bases and J 2 bases, leaving 9 bases between the germline ends. CDR3 nucleotides: TGTGCCAGCAGCTTCCCGGGGTCCACAGATACGCAGTATTTT. This codes for CASSFPGSTDTQYF.

V gene TRBV6-5 combines with J gene TRBJ2-3; D uncertain. CDR1 and CDR2 (germline): MNHEY, SVGAGI. The CDR3 is 15 amino acids. Trimming took off 0 bases at V and 0 bases at J, with 7 bases between the two ends. The CDR3 reads CASSYSTPSTDTQYF. Written as DNA, the CDR3 is TGTGCCAGCAGTTACTCGACCCCCAGCACAGATACGCAGTATTTT.

The J gene is TRBJ1-4, the V gene TRBV11-3; 7 bases align to TRBD1. Per the germline V gene, CDR1 is SGHNT and CDR2 is YENEEA. The length of the CDR3 is 14 residues. CDR3 in amino acids: CDESDRDRNEKLFF. As DNA, the CDR3 is TGTGACGAAAGCGACAGGGACCGTAATGAAAAACTGTTTTTT.

This clone turned up a few times. The rearrangement links TRBV19 to TRBJ1-5; 9 bases fit TRBD1. The CDR3 has 15 amino acids. The germline CDR1 and CDR2 sequences are LNHDA and SQIVND (reference sequence). After removal of 4 bases from V and 7 bases from J, the junction contained 8 bases not matched to a gene. CDR3 residues: CASSTTDRGAQPQHF. CDR3 nucleotides: TGTGCCAGTAGTACGACGGACAGGGGTGCCCAGCCCCAGCATTTT. The full variable domain, its missing parts supplied by reference TRBV19 and TRBJ1-5, is DGGITQSPKYLFRKEGQNVTLSCEQNLNHDAMYWYRQDPGQGLRLIYYSQIVNDFQKGDIAEGYSVSREKKESFPLTVTSAQKNPTAFYLCASSTTDRGAQPQHFGDGTRLSIL.

The chain has TRBV7-2 and TRBJ2-1; TRBD2 aligns across 13 bases. With V trimmed by 3 bases and J by 7 bases, 9 bases remained unmatched. Per the germline V gene, CDR1 is SGHTA and CDR2 is FQGNSA. The CDR3 is 17 amino acids. As DNA, the CDR3 is TGTGCCAGCAGCTTGGTCCCACTAGCGGGAGGGCGGAATGAGCAGTTCTTC. Amino acids: CASSLVPLAGGRNEQFF.

This chain uses TRBV4-1 with TRBJ2-3; 7 nucleotides line up with TRBD2. Germline lookup yields CDR1 MGHRA and CDR2 YSYEKL. The CDR3 is 16 amino acids. V trimming: 4 bases; J trimming: 2 bases; junction bases outside the gene matches: 9. The CDR3, as DNA: TGCGCCAGCAGCCCTGACGCGGGGGAAGACACAGATACGCAGTATTTT. Protein sequence: CASSPDAGEDTDTQYF.

This clone has more than one count but fewer than ten. The V call is TRBV7-9, the J call TRBJ2-7; D could derive from TRBD1 or TRBD2 (5 bases each). The CDR3 covers 14 residues. The V gene lost 5 bases and the J gene lost 5 bases, with 16 bases spanning the gap. Germline V CDR1 and CDR2: SEHNR, FQNEAQ (reference sequence). The CDR3 spells CASSPEGQTDEQYF. CDR3 bases: TGTGCCAGCAGCCCAGAGGGGCAGACCGACGAGCAGTACTTC.

This clone came up a few times. The gene calls are TRBV7-2 and TRBJ2-7; possibly TRBD2 for D (6 bases). The CDR3 runs to 13 residues. In germline, CDR1 is SGHTA, CDR2 FQGNSA. With 5 bases removed from V and 5 bases from J, the gap between germline ends came to 13 bases. CDR3 DNA: TGTGCCAGCAGCCGGGACTCCCGTGACGAGCAGTACTTC. The encoded protein is CASSRDSRDEQYF.

This chain connects TRBV7-9 to TRBJ1-2; D ambiguous. V shed 5 bases and J shed 4 bases, with 20 bases lying between them. Germline CDR1 SEHNR, CDR2 FQNEAQ (reference sequence). CDR3 length: 16 residues. The CDR3 nucleotides are TGTGCCAGCAGCCCCATGGTGGCAGCAGCAGGCTATGGCTACACCTTC. Encoded protein: CASSPMVAAAGYGYTF. The entire variable domain, with the rest obtained from reference TRBV7-9 and TRBJ1-2, is as follows: DTGVSQNPRHKITKRGQNVTFRCDPISEHNRLYWYRQTLGQGPEFLTYFQNEAQLEKSRLLSDRFSAERPKGSFSTLEIQRTEQGDSAMYLCASSPMVAAAGYGYTFGSGTRLTVV.

This sequence joins TRBV6-5 and TRBJ2-5; a possible D gene is TRBD1 (7 bases). The germline gives CDR1 MNHEY, CDR2 SVGAGI. CDR3 length equals 14 residues. Between the trimmed V and J ends, which lost 3 bases and 5 bases, there was a span of 13 bases. CDR3 nucleotide sequence: TGTGCCAGCAGTTATGGAGGGGGCTCGGAGACCCAGTACTTC. It codes for CASSYGGGSETQYF.

This sequence joins TRBV4-3 and TRBJ2-3; D remains unclear. The germline V gene encodes CDR1 LGHNA and CDR2 YSLEER. The V and J ends lost 3 bases and 4 bases respectively, with 5 bases between them. The CDR3 totals 12 residues. The DNA of the CDR3 is TGCGCCAGCAGCCATGAGTCAGATACGCAGTATTTT. As protein: CASSHESDTQYF.

The rearrangement links TRBV30 to TRBJ2-1, with D tentatively TRBD2 (6 bases). V lost 2 bases and J 0 bases, leaving 8 bases between the germline ends. The CDR3 has 14 residues. Germline V lookup: CDR1 GTSNPN, CDR2 SVGIG (reference sequence). CDR3 bases: TGTGCCTGGAGTAGCGGGTACTCCTACAATGAGCAGTTCTTC. Protein sequence: CAWSSGYSYNEQFF.

There are a few counts of this clone. The chain employs TRBV30 and TRBJ1-1, with D uncertain. This CDR3 contains 13 residues. Germline V lookup: CDR1 GTSNPN, CDR2 SVGIG (reference sequence). V shed 0 bases and J shed 4 bases, with 9 bases lying between them. In DNA form, the CDR3 reads TGTGCCTGGAGTGTCGGGGTTGTCACTGAAGCTTTCTTT. Its translation is CAWSVGVVTEAFF.

In this sample, this clone turned up once. The sample has other DNA sequences that encode this CDR3 too. This rearrangement joins TRBV2 to TRBJ2-7, with D perhaps TRBD2 (5 bases). This CDR3 has 12 amino acids. V shed 6 bases and J shed 2 bases, with 8 bases lying between them. Germline values: CDR1 SNHLY, CDR2 FYNNEI. This CDR3 reads CASRPGAYEQYF. CDR3 DNA sequence: TGTGCCAGCAGGCCCGGGGCCTACGAGCAGTACTTC.

The V gene is TRBV27, the J gene TRBJ1-2, with TRBD1 as a possible D gene (6 bases). V lost 3 bases and J lost 3, with 26 bases in between. This CDR3 is 19 amino acids long. Germline V gene lookup returns CDR1 MNHEY and CDR2 SMNVEV (reference sequence). The chain's CDR3 is CASSFLLRGARREHYGYTF. DNA of the CDR3: TGTGCCAGCAGTTTCTTGCTCAGGGGCGCCCGCCGGGAGCACTATGGCTACACCTTC.

This chain joins TRBV5-1 and TRBJ2-3; unclear D gene. Germline V gives CDR1 SGHRS, CDR2 YFSETQ. CDR3 length: 14 amino acids. V lost 3 bases and J 0 bases, leaving 8 bases between the germline ends. CDR3 loop: CASSSYSSTDTQYF. CDR3 sequence (DNA): TGCGCCAGCAGCTCCTATTCTAGCACAGATACGCAGTATTTT.

The chain combines TRBV30 with TRBJ1-2; weak D call: TRBD1 (5 bases). V lost 4 bases and J lost 8, with 14 bases in between. CDR1 and CDR2 (germline): GTSNPN, SVGIG (reference sequence). The CDR3 runs 12 residues. CDR3 sequence: CAWTARADGYTF. Written as DNA, the CDR3 is TGTGCCTGGACGGCCAGGGCGGACGGCTACACCTTC.